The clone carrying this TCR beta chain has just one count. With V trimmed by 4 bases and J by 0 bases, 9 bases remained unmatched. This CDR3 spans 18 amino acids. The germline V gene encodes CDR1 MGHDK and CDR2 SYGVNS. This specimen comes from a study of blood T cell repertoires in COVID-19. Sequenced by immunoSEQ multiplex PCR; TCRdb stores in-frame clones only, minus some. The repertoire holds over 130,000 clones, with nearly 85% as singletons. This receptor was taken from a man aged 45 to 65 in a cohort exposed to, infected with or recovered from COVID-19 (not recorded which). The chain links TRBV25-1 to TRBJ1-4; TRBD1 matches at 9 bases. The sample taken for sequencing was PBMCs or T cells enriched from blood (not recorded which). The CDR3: CASSGGQGTYATNEKLFF. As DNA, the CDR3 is TGTGCCAGCAGTGGTGGACAGGGGACCTACGCAACTAATGAAAAACTGTTTTTT.